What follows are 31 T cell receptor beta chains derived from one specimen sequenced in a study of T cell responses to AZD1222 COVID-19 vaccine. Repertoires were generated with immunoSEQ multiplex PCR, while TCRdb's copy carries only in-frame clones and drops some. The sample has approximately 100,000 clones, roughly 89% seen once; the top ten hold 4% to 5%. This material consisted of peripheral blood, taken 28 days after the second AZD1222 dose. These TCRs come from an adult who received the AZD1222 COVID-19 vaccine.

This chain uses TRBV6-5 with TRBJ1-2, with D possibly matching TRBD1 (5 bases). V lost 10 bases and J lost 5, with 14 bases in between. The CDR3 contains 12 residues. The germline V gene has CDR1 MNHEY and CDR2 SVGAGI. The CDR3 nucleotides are TGTGCCACCCATCAGGGAGGTTATGGCTACACCTTC. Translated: CATHQGGYGYTF.

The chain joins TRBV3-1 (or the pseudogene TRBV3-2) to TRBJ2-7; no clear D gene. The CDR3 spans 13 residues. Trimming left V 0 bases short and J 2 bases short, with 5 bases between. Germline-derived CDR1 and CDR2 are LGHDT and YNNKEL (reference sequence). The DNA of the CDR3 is TGTGCCAGCAGCCAAGATTACCCCTACGAGCAGTACTTC. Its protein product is CASSQDYPYEQYF.

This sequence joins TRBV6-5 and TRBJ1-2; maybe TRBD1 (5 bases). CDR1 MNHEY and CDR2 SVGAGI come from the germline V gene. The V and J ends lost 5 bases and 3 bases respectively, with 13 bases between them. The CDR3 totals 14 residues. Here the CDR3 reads CASSHQGRDYGYTF. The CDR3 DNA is TGTGCCAGCAGTCATCAGGGCCGCGACTATGGCTACACCTTC.

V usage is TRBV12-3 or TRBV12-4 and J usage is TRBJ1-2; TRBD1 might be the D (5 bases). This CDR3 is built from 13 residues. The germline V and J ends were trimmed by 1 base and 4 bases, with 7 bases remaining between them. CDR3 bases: TGTGCCAGCAGTTTAGGACAGAGCTATGGCTACACCTTC. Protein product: CASSLGQSYGYTF.

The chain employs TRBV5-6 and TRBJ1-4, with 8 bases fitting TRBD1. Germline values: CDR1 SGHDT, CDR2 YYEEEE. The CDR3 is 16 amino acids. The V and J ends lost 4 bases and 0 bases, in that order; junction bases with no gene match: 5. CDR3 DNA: TGTGCCAGCAGCCAGACAGGGGAAGCAACTAATGAAAAACTGTTTTTT. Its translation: CASSQTGEATNEKLFF.

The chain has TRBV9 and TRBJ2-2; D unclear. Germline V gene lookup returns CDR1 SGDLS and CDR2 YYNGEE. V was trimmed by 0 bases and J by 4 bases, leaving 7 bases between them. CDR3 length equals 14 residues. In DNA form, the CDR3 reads TGTGCCAGCAGCGTAGATAGGAGCACCGGGGAGCTGTTTTTT. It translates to CASSVDRSTGELFF.

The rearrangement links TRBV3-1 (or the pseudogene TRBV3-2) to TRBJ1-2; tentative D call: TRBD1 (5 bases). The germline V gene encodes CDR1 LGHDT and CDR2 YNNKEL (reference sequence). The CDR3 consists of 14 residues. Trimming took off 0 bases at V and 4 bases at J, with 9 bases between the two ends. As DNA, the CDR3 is TGTGCCAGCAGCCAAGACGGGGGAGGCTATGGCTACACCTTC. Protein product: CASSQDGGGYGYTF.

In DNA form, the CDR3 reads TGTGCCACCAGCAGAGATAGAGGGGAGGGACGGGGCTACACCTTC. Translation gives CATSRDRGEGRGYTF. V gene TRBV15 combines with J gene TRBJ1-2; TRBD1 might be the D (5 bases). The CDR3 is 15 amino acids. Trimming stripped 0 bases from V and 8 bases from J, with 16 bases between. Germline assignment: CDR1 LNHNV and CDR2 YYDKDF (reference sequence).

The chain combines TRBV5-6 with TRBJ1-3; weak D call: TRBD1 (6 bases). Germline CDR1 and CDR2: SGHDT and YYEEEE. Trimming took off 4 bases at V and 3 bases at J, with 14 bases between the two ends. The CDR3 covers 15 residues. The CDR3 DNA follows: TGTGCCAGCAGCCCCAGGGGTACCCTTGGAAACACCATATATTTT. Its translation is CASSPRGTLGNTIYF.

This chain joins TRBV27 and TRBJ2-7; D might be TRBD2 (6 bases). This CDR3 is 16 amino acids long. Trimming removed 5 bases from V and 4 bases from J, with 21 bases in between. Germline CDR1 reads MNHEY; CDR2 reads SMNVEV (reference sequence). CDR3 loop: CASSPQGTIGTYEQYF. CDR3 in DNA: TGTGCCAGCAGTCCTCAAGGAACCATCGGGACTTACGAGCAGTACTTC.

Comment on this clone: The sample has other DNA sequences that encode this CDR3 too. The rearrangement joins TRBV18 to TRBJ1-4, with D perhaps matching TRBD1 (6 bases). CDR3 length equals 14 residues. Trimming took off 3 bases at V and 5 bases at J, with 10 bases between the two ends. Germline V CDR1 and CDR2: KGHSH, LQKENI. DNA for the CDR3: TGTGCCAGCTCACCGACAGGTCGGAATGAAAAACTGTTTTTT. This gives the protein CASSPTGRNEKLFF.

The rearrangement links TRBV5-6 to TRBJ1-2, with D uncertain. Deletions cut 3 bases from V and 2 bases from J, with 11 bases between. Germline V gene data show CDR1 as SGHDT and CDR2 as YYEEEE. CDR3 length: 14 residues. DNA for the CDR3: TGTGCCAGCAGCTCAACCCCCGCGAACTATGGCTACACCTTC. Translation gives CASSSTPANYGYTF.

The CDR3 bases are TGTGCCAGCTCAGCGGGGACAGATTTTAACTATGGCTACACCTTC. Its protein is CASSAGTDFNYGYTF. The chain links TRBV18 to TRBJ1-2; 7 nucleotides align to TRBD1. Germline lookup yields CDR1 KGHSH and CDR2 LQKENI. The CDR3 consists of 15 residues. V trimming: 5 bases; J trimming: 1 base; junction bases outside the gene matches: 7.

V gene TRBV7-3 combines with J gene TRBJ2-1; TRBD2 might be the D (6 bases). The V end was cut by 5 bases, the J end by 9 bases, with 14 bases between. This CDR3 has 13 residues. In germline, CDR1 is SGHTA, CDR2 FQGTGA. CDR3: CASSQSTTSEQFF. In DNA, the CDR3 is TGTGCCAGCAGCCAAAGTACGACTAGTGAGCAGTTCTTC.

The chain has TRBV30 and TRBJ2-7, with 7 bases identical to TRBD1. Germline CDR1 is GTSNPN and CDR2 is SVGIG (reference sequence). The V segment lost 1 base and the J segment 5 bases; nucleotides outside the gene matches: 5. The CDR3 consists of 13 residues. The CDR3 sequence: CAWSDRGLDEQYF. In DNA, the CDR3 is TGTGCCTGGAGTGACAGGGGTCTCGACGAGCAGTACTTC.

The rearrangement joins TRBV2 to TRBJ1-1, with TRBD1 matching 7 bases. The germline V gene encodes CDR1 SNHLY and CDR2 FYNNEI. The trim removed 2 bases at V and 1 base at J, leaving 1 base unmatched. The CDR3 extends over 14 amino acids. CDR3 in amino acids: CASSEQGGNTEAFF. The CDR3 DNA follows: TGTGCCAGCAGTGAACAGGGGGGGAACACTGAAGCTTTCTTT.

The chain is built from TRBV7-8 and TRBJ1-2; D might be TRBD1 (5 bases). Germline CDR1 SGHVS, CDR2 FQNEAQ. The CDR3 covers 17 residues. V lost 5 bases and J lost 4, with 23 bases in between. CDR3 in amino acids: CASSPQGGASRIYGYTF. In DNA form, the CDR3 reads TGTGCCAGCAGCCCCCAGGGTGGGGCATCACGGATCTATGGCTACACCTTC.

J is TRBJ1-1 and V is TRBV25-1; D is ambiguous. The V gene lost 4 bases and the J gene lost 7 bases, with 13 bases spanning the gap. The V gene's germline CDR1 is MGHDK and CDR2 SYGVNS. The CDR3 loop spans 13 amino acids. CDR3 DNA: TGTGCCAGCAGTGCCCGGGAGGTCGGTGAAGCTTTCTTT. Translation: CASSAREVGEAFF.

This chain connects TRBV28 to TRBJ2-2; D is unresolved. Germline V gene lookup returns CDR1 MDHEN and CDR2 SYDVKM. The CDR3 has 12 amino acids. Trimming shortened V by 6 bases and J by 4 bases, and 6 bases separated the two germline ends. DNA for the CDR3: TGTGCCAGCAGGCTCGGCACCGGGGAGCTGTTTTTT. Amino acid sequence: CASRLGTGELFF.

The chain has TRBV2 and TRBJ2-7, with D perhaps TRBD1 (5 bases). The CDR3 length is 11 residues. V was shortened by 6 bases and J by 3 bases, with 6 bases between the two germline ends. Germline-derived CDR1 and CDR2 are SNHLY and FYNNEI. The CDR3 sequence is CASRQGYEQYF. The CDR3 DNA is TGTGCCAGCAGGCAGGGCTACGAGCAGTACTTC.

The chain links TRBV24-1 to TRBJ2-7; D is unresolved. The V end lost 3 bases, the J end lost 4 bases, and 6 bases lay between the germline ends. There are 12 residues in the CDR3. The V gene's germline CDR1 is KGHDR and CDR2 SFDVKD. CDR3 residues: CATSDRPYEQYF. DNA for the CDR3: TGTGCCACCAGTGATCGACCTTACGAGCAGTACTTC.

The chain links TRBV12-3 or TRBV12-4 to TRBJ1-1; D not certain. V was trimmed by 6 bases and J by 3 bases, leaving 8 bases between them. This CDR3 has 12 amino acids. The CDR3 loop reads CASRWVDTEAFF. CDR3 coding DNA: TGTGCCAGCAGGTGGGTGGACACTGAAGCTTTCTTT.

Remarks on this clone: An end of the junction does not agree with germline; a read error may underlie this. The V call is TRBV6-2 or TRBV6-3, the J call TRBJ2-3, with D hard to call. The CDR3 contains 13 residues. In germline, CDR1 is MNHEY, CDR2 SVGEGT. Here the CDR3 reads CASTYGGTDTQYF. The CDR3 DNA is TGTGCCAGCACTTACGGAGGCACAGATACGCAGTATTTT.

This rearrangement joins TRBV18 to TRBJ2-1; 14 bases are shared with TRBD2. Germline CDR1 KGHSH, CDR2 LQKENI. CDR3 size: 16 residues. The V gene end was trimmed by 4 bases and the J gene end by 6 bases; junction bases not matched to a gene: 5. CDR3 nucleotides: TGTGCCAGCTCACAACGACTAGCGGGGGGGCCCAATGAGCAGTTCTTC. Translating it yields CASSQRLAGGPNEQFF.

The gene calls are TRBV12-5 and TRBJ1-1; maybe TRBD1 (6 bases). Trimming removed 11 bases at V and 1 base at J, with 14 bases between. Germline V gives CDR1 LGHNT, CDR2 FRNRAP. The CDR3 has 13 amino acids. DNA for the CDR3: TGTGCTGGTCAACCGGGACAGAACACTGAAGCTTTCTTT. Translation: CAGQPGQNTEAFF.

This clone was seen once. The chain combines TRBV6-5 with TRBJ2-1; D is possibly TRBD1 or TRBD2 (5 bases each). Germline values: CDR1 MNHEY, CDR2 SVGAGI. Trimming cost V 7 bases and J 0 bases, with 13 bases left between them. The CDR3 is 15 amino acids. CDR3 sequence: CASTQGAFSYNEQFF. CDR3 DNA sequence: TGTGCCAGCACCCAGGGAGCCTTCTCCTACAATGAGCAGTTCTTC.

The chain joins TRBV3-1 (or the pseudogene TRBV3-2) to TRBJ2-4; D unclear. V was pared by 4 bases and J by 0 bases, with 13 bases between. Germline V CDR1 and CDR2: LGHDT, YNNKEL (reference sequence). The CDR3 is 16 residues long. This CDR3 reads CASSPLLVGAKNIQYF. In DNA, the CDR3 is TGTGCCAGCAGCCCCCTCCTCGTGGGAGCCAAAAACATTCAGTACTTC.

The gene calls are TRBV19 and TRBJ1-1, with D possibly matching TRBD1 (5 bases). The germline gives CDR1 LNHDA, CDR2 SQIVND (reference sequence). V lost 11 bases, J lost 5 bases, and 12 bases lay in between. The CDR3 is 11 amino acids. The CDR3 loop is CAAGGMTEAFF. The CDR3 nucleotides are TGTGCCGCTGGGGGAATGACTGAAGCTTTCTTT.

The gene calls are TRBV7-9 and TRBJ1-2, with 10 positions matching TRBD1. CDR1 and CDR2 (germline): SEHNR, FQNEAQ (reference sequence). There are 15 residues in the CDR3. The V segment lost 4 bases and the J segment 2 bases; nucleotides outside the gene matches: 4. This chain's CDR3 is CASSYGQGVNYGYTF. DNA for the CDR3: TGTGCCAGCAGCTACGGACAGGGGGTAAACTATGGCTACACCTTC.

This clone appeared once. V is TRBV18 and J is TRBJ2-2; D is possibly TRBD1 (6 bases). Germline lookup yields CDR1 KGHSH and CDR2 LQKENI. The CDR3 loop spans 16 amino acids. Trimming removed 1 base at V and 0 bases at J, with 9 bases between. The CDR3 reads CASSPHRDPNTGELFF. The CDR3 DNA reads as TGTGCCAGCTCACCACACAGGGACCCGAACACCGGGGAGCTGTTTTTT. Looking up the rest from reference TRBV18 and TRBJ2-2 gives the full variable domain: NAGVMQNPRHLVRRRGQEARLRCSPMKGHSHVYWYRQLPEEGLKFMVYLQKENIIDESGMPKERFSAEFPKEGPSILRIQQVVRGDSAAYFCASSPHRDPNTGELFFGEGSRLTVL.

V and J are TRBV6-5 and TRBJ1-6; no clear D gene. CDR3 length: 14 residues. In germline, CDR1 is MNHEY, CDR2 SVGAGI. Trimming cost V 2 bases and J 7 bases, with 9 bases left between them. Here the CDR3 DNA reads TGTGCCAGCAGTTACAACGGAAGAAATTCACCCCTCCACTTT. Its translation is CASSYNGRNSPLHF.